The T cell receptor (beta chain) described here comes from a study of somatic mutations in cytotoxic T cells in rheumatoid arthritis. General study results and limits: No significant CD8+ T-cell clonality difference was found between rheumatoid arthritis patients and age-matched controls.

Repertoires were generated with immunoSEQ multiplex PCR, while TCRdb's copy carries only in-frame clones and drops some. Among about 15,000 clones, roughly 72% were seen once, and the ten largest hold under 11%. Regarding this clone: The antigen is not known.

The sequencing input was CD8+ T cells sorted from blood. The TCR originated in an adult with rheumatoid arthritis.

The CDR3 reads CASSQGYSPYNEQFF. The CDR3 bases are TGCGCCAGCAGCCAAGGGTACAGCCCCTACAATGAGCAGTTCTTC. The chain carries TRBV4-3 and TRBJ2-1; D unclear. The CDR3 contains 15 residues. Looked up from germline, CDR1 is LGHNA and CDR2 is YSLEER. V was shortened by 1 base and J by 2 bases, with 9 bases between the two germline ends.